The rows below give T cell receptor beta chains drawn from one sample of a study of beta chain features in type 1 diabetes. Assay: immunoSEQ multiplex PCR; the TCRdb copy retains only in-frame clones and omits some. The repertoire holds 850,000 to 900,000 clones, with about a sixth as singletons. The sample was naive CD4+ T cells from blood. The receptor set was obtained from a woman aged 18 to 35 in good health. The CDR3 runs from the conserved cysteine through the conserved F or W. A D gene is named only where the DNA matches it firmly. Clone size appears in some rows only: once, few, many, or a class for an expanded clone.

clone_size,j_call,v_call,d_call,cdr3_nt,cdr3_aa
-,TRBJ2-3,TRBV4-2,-,TGTGCCAGCAGCCCAGGGGGGGGAAGCACAGATACGCAGTATTTT,CASSPGGGSTDTQYF
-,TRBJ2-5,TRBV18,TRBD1,TGTGCCAGCTCACCATATGAGGGGGCACCACAAGAGACCCAGTACTTC,CASSPYEGAPQETQYF
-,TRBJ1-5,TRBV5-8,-,TGTGCCAGCAGCTTCATACTTAGCAATCAGCCCCAGCATTTT,CASSFILSNQPQHF
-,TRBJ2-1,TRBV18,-,TGTGCCAGCTCACCCGGAAACTCCTACAATGAGCAGTTCTTC,CASSPGNSYNEQFF
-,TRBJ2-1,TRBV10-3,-,TGTGCCATCAGCCCTGACTCAAATGAGCAGTTCTTC,CAISPDSNEQFF
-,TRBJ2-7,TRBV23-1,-,TGCGCCAGCAATAAAAGGGGCCCCTCCTACGAGCAGTACTTC,CASNKRGPSYEQYF
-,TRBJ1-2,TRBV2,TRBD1,TGTGCCAGCAGCGGGACAGGGGTGGGCTACACCTTC,CASSGTGVGYTF
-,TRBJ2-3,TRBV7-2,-,TGTGCCAGCAGCTTTCTAGGGACTTCCACAGATACGCAGTATTTT,CASSFLGTSTDTQYF
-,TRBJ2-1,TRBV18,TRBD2,TGTGCCAGCTCACAACCTTCGGGACTATTAGGGCACAATGAGCAGTTCTTC,CASSQPSGLLGHNEQFF
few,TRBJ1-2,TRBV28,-,TGTGCCAGCAGTTTAAAGCCCAACTATGGCTACACCTTC,CASSLKPNYGYTF
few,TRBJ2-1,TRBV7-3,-,TGTGCCAGCAGCTCCGGACTGGAGCAGTTCTTC,CASSSGLEQFF
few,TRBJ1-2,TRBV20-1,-,TGCAGTGCTAGCTGGAACTATGGCTACACCTTC,CSASWNYGYTF
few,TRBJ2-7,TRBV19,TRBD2,TGTGCCAGTAGTAGGAGCGGGAGCTCCTACGAGCAGTACTTC,CASSRSGSSYEQYF
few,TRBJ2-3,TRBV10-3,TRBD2,TGTGCCACCAGCGGGACCTCAGATACGCAGTATTTT,CATSGTSDTQYF
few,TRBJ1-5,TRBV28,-,TGTGCCAGCAGTTTCTCCCAGAGGGGGAATCAGCCCCAGCATTTT,CASSFSQRGNQPQHF
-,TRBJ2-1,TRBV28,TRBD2,TGTGCCAGCAGTGCTGGGACTAGAAGCCCCGGTGAGCAGTTCTTC,CASSAGTRSPGEQFF
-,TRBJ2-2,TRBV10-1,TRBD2,TGCGCCAGCAGTGAGCGGATAGCGGGATACGGGGAGCTGTTTTTT,CASSERIAGYGELFF
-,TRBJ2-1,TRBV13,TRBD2,TGTGCCAGCAGCCCACCGATTTGGACTAGCGGGGGAGGGTATGAGCAGTTCTTC,CASSPPIWTSGGGYEQFF
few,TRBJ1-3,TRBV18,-,TGTGCCAGCTCACCACTCCGCCAGGCGTTCTCTGGAAACACCATATATTTT,CASSPLRQAFSGNTIYF
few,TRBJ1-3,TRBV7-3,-,TGTGCCAGCAGCTCGTCGGACAGAAACTCTGGAAACACCATATATTTT,CASSSSDRNSGNTIYF
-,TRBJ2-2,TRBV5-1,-,TGCGCCAGCAGCTTTAAGGGGGCCGGGGAGCTGTTTTTT,CASSFKGAGELFF
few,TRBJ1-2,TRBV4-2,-,TGTGCCAGCAGCCAGGGGATTTACTATGGCTACACCTTC,CASSQGIYYGYTF
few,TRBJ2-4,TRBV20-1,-,TGCAGTGCTCTTGAAAACATTCAGTACTTC,CSALENIQYF
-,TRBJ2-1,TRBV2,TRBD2,TGTGCCAGCAGCAACGAGGCCGGACTAGCCTCCTACAATGAGCAGTTCTTC,CASSNEAGLASYNEQFF
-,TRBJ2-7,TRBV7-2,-,TGTGCCAGCAGCCCCAACTCGCGAGAATACTACGAGCAGTACTTC,CASSPNSREYYEQYF
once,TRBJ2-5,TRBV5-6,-,TGTGCCAGCAGCTTATCTGAGACAGGACCCCTGGGGACCCAGTACTTC,CASSLSETGPLGTQYF
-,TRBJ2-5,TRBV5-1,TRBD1,TGCGCCAGCAGCGTGGACAGGGGGCAAGAGACCCAGTACTTC,CASSVDRGQETQYF
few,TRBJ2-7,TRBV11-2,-,TGTGCCAGCAGCTCAAGACAGAGCTACGAGCAGTACTTC,CASSSRQSYEQYF
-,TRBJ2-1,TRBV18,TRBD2,TGTGCCAGCTCACCCCGTTTGATAGGACTAGCTTCCGATGAGCAGTTCTTC,CASSPRLIGLASDEQFF
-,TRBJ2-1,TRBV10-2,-,TGCGCCAGCAGTGATCAGCCAGCCTACAATGAGCAGTTCTTC,CASSDQPAYNEQFF
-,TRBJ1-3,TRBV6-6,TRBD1,TGTGCCAGCAGTTTGAACAGGGGGCGAGCTGGAAACACCATATATTTT,CASSLNRGRAGNTIYF
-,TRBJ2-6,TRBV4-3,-,TGCGCCAGCAGCCAAGAGGGGCCAGCAGCTGGGGCCAACGTCCTGACTTTC,CASSQEGPAAGANVLTF
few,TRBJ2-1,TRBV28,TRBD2,TGTGCCAGCCCCCCCAGGACTAGCGATTACAATGAGCAGTTCTTC,CASPPRTSDYNEQFF
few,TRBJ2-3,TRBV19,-,TGTGCCAGTACAGTGGGCTCTAGCACAGATACGCAGTATTTT,CASTVGSSTDTQYF
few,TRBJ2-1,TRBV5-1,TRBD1,TGCGCCAGCAGCTCTCCCCCGGGACAGGGGGCGTACGGCTACTACAATGAGCAGTTCTTC,CASSSPPGQGAYGYYNEQFF
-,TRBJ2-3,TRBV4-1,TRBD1,TGCGCCAGCAGCCAAGTCCCCGGGACAGGGTTCGCGACAGATACGCAGTATTTT,CASSQVPGTGFATDTQYF
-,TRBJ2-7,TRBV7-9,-,TGTGCCAGCAGCTCAGAATACGAGCAGTACTTC,CASSSEYEQYF
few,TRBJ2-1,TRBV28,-,TGTGCCAGCAGTCTAAGTGCTACCGATGAGCAGTTCTTC,CASSLSATDEQFF
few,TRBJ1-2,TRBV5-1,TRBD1,TGCGCCAGCAGCTTGGCAGGGGGTACCTATGGCTACACCTTC,CASSLAGGTYGYTF
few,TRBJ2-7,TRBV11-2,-,TGTGCCAGCGGCCGAGACGGGGGCTCCTACGAGCAGTACTTC,CASGRDGGSYEQYF
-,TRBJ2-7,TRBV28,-,TGTGCCAGCAGTTTTCGCGGCGATGGGATTTACGAGCAGTACTTC,CASSFRGDGIYEQYF
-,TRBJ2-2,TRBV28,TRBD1,TGTGCCAGCAGTCCACCGACAGGGTCCGCCGGGGAGCTGTTTTTT,CASSPPTGSAGELFF
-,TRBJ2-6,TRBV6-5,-,TGTGCCAGCAGTAAAGACTCTGGGGCCAACGTCCCGACTTTC,CASSKDSGANVPTF
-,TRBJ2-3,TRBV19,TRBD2,TGTGCCAGTAGTAGGACTAGCGCACGGGATACGCAGTATTTT,CASSRTSARDTQYF
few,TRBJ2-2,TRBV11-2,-,TGTGCCAGCAGCTTCGGGCTGAACACCGGGGAGCTGTTTTTT,CASSFGLNTGELFF
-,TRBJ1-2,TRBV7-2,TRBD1,TGTGCCAGCAGCTCTGGACAGGGGGCTAACTATGGCTACACCTTC,CASSSGQGANYGYTF
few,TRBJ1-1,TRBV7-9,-,TGTGCCAGCAGCACTTGGGACGGGAACACTGAAGCTTTCTTT,CASSTWDGNTEAFF
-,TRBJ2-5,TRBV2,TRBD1,TGTGCCAGCAGCCTACAGGGGGCCCAAGAGACCCAGTACTTC,CASSLQGAQETQYF
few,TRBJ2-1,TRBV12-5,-,TGTGCTAGTGGTTTGGCTGGCGGGGAGCAGTTCTTC,CASGLAGGEQFF
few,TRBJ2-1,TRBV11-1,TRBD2,TGTGCCAGCAGCCCCCAGCGGGAGGGAAACAATGAGCAGTTCTTC,CASSPQREGNNEQFF
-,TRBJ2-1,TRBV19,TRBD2,TGTGCCAGTAGTACAAGGGGGACTAGCGGGAGAGGCATATACAATGAGCAGTTCTTC,CASSTRGTSGRGIYNEQFF
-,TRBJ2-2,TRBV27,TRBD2,TGTGCCAGCAGTTCCGGGACTAGCGGGAGGACCGGGGAGCTGTTTTTT,CASSSGTSGRTGELFF
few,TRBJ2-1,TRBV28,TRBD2,TGTGCCAGCAGCCGACGGACTAGCGGGGGGATCTTC,CASSRRTSGGIF
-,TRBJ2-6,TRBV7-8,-,TGTGCCAGCACCAGGGTCTCTGGGGCCAACGTCCTGACTTTC,CASTRVSGANVLTF
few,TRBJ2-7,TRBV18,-,TGTGCCAGCTCACCAAGCGGGTCGCATGTCGGGCAGTACTTC,CASSPSGSHVGQYF
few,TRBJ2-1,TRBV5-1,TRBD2,TGCGCCAGCAGCACGACTAGCGGCTCATACAATGAGCAGTTCTTC,CASSTTSGSYNEQFF
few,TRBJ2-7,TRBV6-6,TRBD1,TGTGTCGTCCGGGGACAGGAGTACGAGCAGTACTTC,CVVRGQEYEQYF
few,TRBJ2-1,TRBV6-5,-,TGTGCCAGCAGTTTAGTCTCCCATGAGCAGTTCTTC,CASSLVSHEQFF
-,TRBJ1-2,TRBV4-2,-,TGTGCCAGCAGCCAAGACCAAGGCAATGACTATGGCTACACCTTC,CASSQDQGNDYGYTF